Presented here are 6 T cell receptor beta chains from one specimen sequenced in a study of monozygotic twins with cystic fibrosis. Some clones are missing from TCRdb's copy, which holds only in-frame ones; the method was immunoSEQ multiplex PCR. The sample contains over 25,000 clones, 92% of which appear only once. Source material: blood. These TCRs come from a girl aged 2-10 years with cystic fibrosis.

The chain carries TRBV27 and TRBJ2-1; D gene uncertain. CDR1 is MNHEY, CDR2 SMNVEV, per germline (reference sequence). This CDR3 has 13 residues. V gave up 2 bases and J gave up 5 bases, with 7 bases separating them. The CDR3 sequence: CASSLQNDNEQFF. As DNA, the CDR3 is TGTGCCAGCAGTTTACAGAACGACAATGAGCAGTTCTTC.

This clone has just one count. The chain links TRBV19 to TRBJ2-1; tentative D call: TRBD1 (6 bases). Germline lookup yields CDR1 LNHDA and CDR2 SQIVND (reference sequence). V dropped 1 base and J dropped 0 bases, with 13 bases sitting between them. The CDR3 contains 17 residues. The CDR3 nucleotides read TGTGCCAGTAGTATAGTTGGGGGCGCAAGCTCCTACAATGAGCAGTTCTTC. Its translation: CASSIVGGASSYNEQFF.

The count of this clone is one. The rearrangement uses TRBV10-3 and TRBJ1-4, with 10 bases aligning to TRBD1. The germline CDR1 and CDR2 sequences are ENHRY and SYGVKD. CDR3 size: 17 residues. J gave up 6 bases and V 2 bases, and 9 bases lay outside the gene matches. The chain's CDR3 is CAISEGSGTGVDEKLFF. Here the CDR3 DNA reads TGTGCCATCAGTGAGGGTAGCGGGACAGGGGTTGATGAAAAACTGTTTTTT.

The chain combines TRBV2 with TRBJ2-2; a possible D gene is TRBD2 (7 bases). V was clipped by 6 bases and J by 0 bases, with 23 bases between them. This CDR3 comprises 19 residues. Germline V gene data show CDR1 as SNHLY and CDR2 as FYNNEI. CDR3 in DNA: TGTGCCAGCAGGAAATTTTTCGAATCGGGGGGCTCGAACACCGGGGAGCTGTTTTTT. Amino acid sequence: CASRKFFESGGSNTGELFF.

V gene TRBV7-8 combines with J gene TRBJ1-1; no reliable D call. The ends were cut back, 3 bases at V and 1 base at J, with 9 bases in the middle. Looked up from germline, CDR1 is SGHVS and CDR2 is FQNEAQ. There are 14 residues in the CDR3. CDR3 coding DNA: TGTGCCAGCAGCTTGTTCGGCGCGAACACTGAAGCTTTCTTT. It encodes CASSLFGANTEAFF.

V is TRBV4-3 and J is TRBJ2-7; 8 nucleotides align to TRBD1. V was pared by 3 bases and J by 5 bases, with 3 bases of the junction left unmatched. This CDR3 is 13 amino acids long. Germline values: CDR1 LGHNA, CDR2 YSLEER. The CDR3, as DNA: TGCGCCAGCAGCCACCGACAGGGGCACGAGCAGTACTTC. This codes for CASSHRQGHEQYF.